This record concerns one TCR beta chain sequence. Its specific antigen is unknown. No qualities accompany the bases; no much larger clone lies one base away. Receptors were amplified or captured by the immunoSEQ multiplex PCR assay. For the multiplex PCR, a mixture combining 60 forward primers for TCR Vbeta segments and 13 reverse primers for TCR Jbeta segments was used. A multiplex PCR assay on genomic DNA amplified the CDR3 region of rearranged TCR beta genes. On the Illumina HiSeq System, the amplified TCR beta libraries were sequenced as 87-base-pair reads. Concerning the study's data processing: A later analysis counted some 74 million unique TCR beta chains across the approximately 700 repertoires, and approximately 11 million of these chains were shared by at least two donors. To remove PCR and sequencing errors, raw reads were error-corrected and collapsed into unique sequences using a nearest-neighbor algorithm that merged closely related sequences. Alignment of CDR3 sequences to IMGT reference sequences was used to assign V, D and J gene segments. Each retained sequence needed at least a six-nucleotide match to both a V gene segment and a J gene segment. Rearrangements were classified as productive when the CDR3 lacked stop codons and remained in frame with V and J, and all other rearrangements were classified as non-productive. CDR3 was defined according to IMGT convention as the region running from the second conserved V-encoded cysteine to the conserved J-encoded phenylalanine. In an earlier analysis of around 640 of the donors, sequences lacking an unambiguous match to a single V gene segment were excluded. In an earlier analysis of about 590 of the donors, a V segment was called functional when productive rearrangements were above 56.7%, and segregating when the standard deviation between donors exceeded 5%. A statistical classification framework was built to diagnose cytomegalovirus status from the catalog of TCR beta chain sequences. In a later analysis, V and J genes were assigned by comparing TCR nucleotide sequences against IMGT/GENE-DB human TR gene sequences. A later analysis assigned CDR3 sequences and most-parsimonious VDJ recombination scenarios with the TCRdist pipeline. In a later analysis, each TCR beta chain was defined by its CDR3 amino acid sequence together with its V-gene family, and reads without a unique V-gene family were excluded. As a way to deal with suspected cross-contamination and a sequencing artifact, a later analysis dropped over 550 nucleotide sequences that were highly shared and had low generation probability. For each public chain, a later analysis derived a clonal expansion index from normalized ranks of inferred template counts within each repertoire. A later analysis computed generation probabilities with a VDJ recombination model fitted to out-of-frame rearrangements, and checked the results against IGoR. In a later analysis, hypergeometric tests were used to score TCR-TCR, TCR-HLA and TCR-CMV co-occurrence, with a repertoire-size bias correction applied to TCR pairs. A later analysis estimated false discovery rates by permuting HLA or CMV assignments 20 times. In a later analysis, co-occurring TCRs were grouped using DBSCAN, and TCRdist sequence similarity was added for clustering within HLA-allele-positive subsets. For co-occurrence clustering, repertoires with fewer than 30,000 or more than 120,000 public chains were excluded, along with roughly 5 repertoires with anomalous nucleotide sharing. What TCRdb holds here is the immuneACCESS table cut down to in-frame rearrangements. Part of the clones is not present; checked against another copy, under half of the missing clones reflect an unresolved V gene, and the others are unexplained. The V and J calls and clone size were taken over from that table, and D and trimming were inferred from the DNA. This sample is represented by more than 140,000 clones; about 79% of them were singletons. The ten biggest clones cover roughly 0.7% of the sample.

Spanning cysteine to phenylalanine, the CDR3 consists of 14 amino acids. Solely the CDR3 DNA is kept, with 42 bases framed from the first base. V drops 2 bases and J drops 3 bases, leaving 8 bases in between. CDR1 SGHNT and CDR2 YYREEE were looked up in the germline V gene (reference sequence). This sample is drawn from a study of cytomegalovirus exposure and HLA in healthy donors (dated by TCRdb to about 2017). Regarding the study in general: In an earlier analysis of under 600 of the donors, 250 to 350 Gb of sequence data and 100 million or so unique TCR beta sequences from 180 million or so T cells were reported. Approximately 330 gigabases of sequencing data and approximately 92 million unique TCR sequences made up an early release that covered several hundred HLA-typed donors. Of the roughly 400 genotyped donors, around 81% fell in the genetic ancestry cluster associated with self-reported Caucasian donors. The aim of the study was to test whether cataloging public T cell receptors could identify signatures of past pathogen exposure. Using immunosequencing, the study profiled T cell repertoires from 666 subjects and related those repertoires to cytomegalovirus serostatus. Besides the first cohort of 550 to 750 subjects, a separate validation cohort made up of about 120 different subjects was used. To predict cytomegalovirus infection status, the study combined high-throughput TCR immunosequencing, statistical association of individual TCRs with disease status, and machine learning. A later analysis re-examined previously published TCR beta repertoires from about 670 donors and added high-resolution HLA genotyping to investigate patterns of TCR occurrence. In the later analysis, no new phenotypic data were used to find candidate immune exposures; instead, reliance was placed on TCR beta sequences and their occurrence across donors. An earlier analysis of fewer than 750 of the donors used high-throughput TCR beta sequencing to judge whether each TCR beta V gene segment behaved as functional or pseudogenic. Alongside the repertoire data, information on donor age, sex, ethnicity and CMV serostatus was compiled. In a later genetic analysis, genome-wide SNP genotypes for about 55% of the roughly 700 donors were used, and that subset was treated as a discovery cohort. Every repertoire in the discovery cohort had been generated on one and the same sequencing platform. Class I and class II HLA loci were covered by the typing at four-digit resolution. Typing coverage varied by locus: about 629-630 donors for A, B, C, DRB1 and DQB1; approximately 500 for DQA1; approximately 570 for DPA1; under 490 for DPB1. A handful of DR-DQ haplotypes were handled as single units for association and clustering because linkage in the cohort was strong. Among 398 genotyped donors of the cohort, an average of roughly 230,000 unique TCR beta nucleotide sequences was sequenced per donor, of which about 18% were non-productive.

Findings and caveats that apply to the study as a whole: In a later analysis, some 17,000 TCR beta sequences were associated with specific HLA alleles at a false discovery rate of 0.05. The study listed approximately 160 TCR beta chains as associated with cytomegalovirus. In a later analysis, several top co-occurrence clusters were reported to appear linked to parvovirus B19, influenza, CMV and Epstein-Barr virus. The cohort was sequenced for TCR beta chains only, and without alpha or paired-chain data the features that could be detected were limited. An earlier analysis of 587 of the donors showed that most TCR beta V segments appeared in productive rearrangements either about 90% or about 30% of the time, which broadly matched IMGT annotations. Seventeen rarely observed V segments, including chromosome 9 orphons, were excluded from the earlier analysis of almost 600 of the donors because counts were too low. Most TCR sequences were observed very rarely across donors, whereas some public TCRs were present in many individuals. According to the authors, the approach could potentially be generalized to other disease states and immunological phenotypes. Most CMV-associated TCR beta chains appeared to be HLA-restricted in a later analysis, and the HLA associations seemed to be driven largely by CMV exposure. A further reported finding was that TCR beta sequences accurately predicted the HLA-A and HLA-B alleles for most subjects in the first cohort. An association between a missense DCLRE1C variant and V-gene and J-gene trimming of TCR beta chains was found in a later genetic analysis and replicated in an independent cohort. Correlated functional status among segregating V segments might reflect linkage disequilibrium, but an unknown experimental factor could not be ruled out. A later analysis found that HLA-associated TCR beta chains were more clonally expanded and had lower generation probabilities than equally common non-associated chains. Assigning TCR associations to individual alleles was difficult when HLA alleles, especially DR and DQ, strongly co-occurred. According to a later genetic analysis, donors in an Asian-associated ancestry cluster had fewer N-insertions in productive TCRs than the roughly 660-donor mean. The only immune exposure information available for the cohort was CMV serostatus. The presence/absence analyses assumed that sequencing depth was roughly uniform across donors, and that assumption may not be true. Because HLA typing was unavailable for some donors at each locus, only the typed subset was used in association tests. In vitro tests confirmed that a few of the cytomegalovirus-associated TCR beta chains recognize cytomegalovirus antigens. Some IMGT-functional V segments, including TRBV6-2 and TRBV6-3, could not be told apart with the 87-base-pair reads, so those segments were excluded. In a later analysis, the rate of TCR association differed among HLA loci, with DRB1 alleles having the most associated TCRs and HLA-C alleles having the fewest. The sequencing pipeline was judged likely to have produced a cluster of highly shared sequence variants as a technical artifact. The classifier was reported to diagnose cytomegalovirus status with high specificity and sensitivity in both the original and validation cohorts.

The cohort consisted of 650 to 700 healthy bone marrow donors. Cohort members were all nominally healthy when sampled, although unrecorded immune exposures were likely present. The donor tested CMV seronegative and was one of the 352 seronegative cohort members. A peripheral blood sample was provided by each donor, and peripheral blood mononuclear cells were used for TCR beta sequencing. Genomic DNA was extracted from the blood cell samples with the Qiagen DNeasy Blood Extraction Kit. The sequencing input was PBMCs. The V and J segments used are TRBV5-4 and TRBJ2-2, with the D gene not confidently named. The clonotype originates from a male donor in good health and CMV-seronegative. The DNA sequence reads TGTGCCAGCAGCTTTTTCGGTTACACCGGGGAGCTGTTTTTT. Its amino acids are CASSFFGYTGELFF.